The clone carrying this TCR beta chain has a handful of counts. Germline V gives CDR1 SGHAT, CDR2 FQNNGV. V gave up 5 bases and J gave up 8 bases; unmatched junction bases: 8. CDR3 size: 16 residues. Original handling: Reference gene primer amplification gave nucleated cell count estimates. TCRdb keeps only in-frame clones here, not all; method: immunoSEQ multiplex PCR. V, J and clone size are taken as reported in that table, and D and trimming were inferred from the DNA itself. Of around 61,000 clones listed, around 84% are singletons. This record belongs to a study of blood T cell repertoires in COVID-19. Across the study: Specimens from acute and convalescent COVID-19 originated in the United States, Italy and Spain. Nucleic acid was either cDNA or gDNA, and it came from T cells, B-cell-depleted T cells, or PBMCs.

Source material: peripheral blood. V gene TRBV11-2 combines with J gene TRBJ2-1, with TRBD2 matching over 14 bases. The TCR was taken from a man over 45 with active COVID-19. Here the CDR3 reads CASSPRLAGGQDEQFF. CDR3 DNA: TGTGCCAGCAGCCCTCGACTAGCGGGGGGGCAGGATGAGCAGTTCTTC.